The 12 T cell receptor beta chains reported below all come from one sample, sequenced in a study of T cells in Graves' hyperthyroidism and ophthalmopathy. Amplification targeted TCR beta CDR3 regions from RNA transcripts. The primer set for the first-round RT-PCR of the TCR CDR3 was HTBI. TCRdb reprocessed the multiplex PCR reads via MiXCR and lists one record per CDR3 protein. The sample includes 300,000 to 350,000 distinct CDR3 sequences, 18% of them seen just once. The sequenced material came from blood. The source of these receptors is a woman between 40 and 50 years old with Graves' ophthalmopathy.

The gene calls are TRBV28 and TRBJ2-7, with 8 positions matching TRBD1. The germline CDR1 and CDR2 sequences are MDHEN and SYDVKM. V was pared by 4 bases and J by 2 bases, with 7 bases of the junction left unmatched. This CDR3 has 15 amino acids. In DNA, the CDR3 is TGTGCCAGCAGTTCCACCGGGACAGGAGCCTACGAGCAGTACTTC. The encoded protein is CASSSTGTGAYEQYF.

This clonotype has at least ten counts. V usage is TRBV6-2 or TRBV6-3 and J usage is TRBJ2-6; D may be TRBD1 (5 bases). V lost 6 bases, J lost 4 bases, and 10 bases lay in between. This CDR3 comprises 14 residues. Germline V gene sequence: CDR1 MNHEY, CDR2 SVGEGT. This CDR3 is CASRQDAGANVLTF. The CDR3 DNA follows: TGTGCCAGCAGACAGGACGCCGGGGCCAACGTCCTGACTTTC.

This clonotype was detected ten times or more. This chain uses TRBV6-5 with TRBJ2-7, with D maybe TRBD1 (6 bases). CDR3 size: 14 residues. Germline assignment: CDR1 MNHEY and CDR2 SVGAGI. Trimming removed 5 bases at V and 2 bases at J, with 13 bases between. The CDR3 loop reads CASSIQGSAYEQYF. The CDR3 DNA sequence: TGTGCCAGCAGTATTCAGGGGTCGGCCTACGAGCAGTACTTC.

This clonotype was observed many times. The V call is TRBV30, the J call TRBJ2-2; 10 bases match TRBD1. V was pared by 5 bases and J by 7 bases, with 1 base of the junction left unmatched. Germline assignment: CDR1 GTSNPN and CDR2 SVGIG (reference sequence). This CDR3 has 12 residues. The CDR3 DNA is TGTGCCTGGGGGACAGGGGTCGGGGAGCTGTTTTTT. Translation gives CAWGTGVGELFF.

At least ten counts were recorded for this clonotype. V is TRBV2 and J is TRBJ2-7; unclear D gene. This CDR3 is 12 amino acids long. The germline V gene encodes CDR1 SNHLY and CDR2 FYNNEI. V was pared by 8 bases and J by 0 bases, with 8 bases between. The DNA of the CDR3 is TGTGCCAGCGGGTCACCCTCCTACGAGCAGTACTTC. Translated, it gives CASGSPSYEQYF.

About this clonotype itself: One end of the junction varies from germline; a read error may be responsible. This chain joins TRBV6-1 and TRBJ1-5; D is uncertain. Per the germline V gene, CDR1 is MNHNS and CDR2 is SASEGT. The CDR3 is made up of 15 amino acids. The CDR3, as DNA: TGTGCCAGCAGTGTGGCGGGATATAGCATTCAGCCCCAGCATTTT. Translating gives CASSVAGYSIQPQHF.

This clonotype was found many times. This chain's CDR3 is CASSGGDRGAGETQYF. CDR3 in DNA: TGTGCCAGCAGTGGCGGGGACAGGGGGGCGGGAGAGACCCAGTACTTC. This sequence joins TRBV28 and TRBJ2-5; 11 nucleotides match TRBD1. CDR1 is MDHEN, CDR2 SYDVKM, per germline. This CDR3 contains 16 residues. J lost 4 bases, V lost 5 bases, and 9 bases had no gene match.

This clonotype was detected only a few times. V is TRBV19 and J is TRBJ2-4; 13 positions match TRBD2. Germline V gene data show CDR1 as LNHDA and CDR2 as SQIVND (reference sequence). This CDR3 contains 14 residues. The ends lost 3 bases at V and 11 bases at J; junction bases unmatched: 4. Here the CDR3 DNA reads TGTGCCAGTAGTATCGGACTAGCGGGAGACCTTCAGTACTTC. Translating gives CASSIGLAGDLQYF.

This clonotype was seen many times. This chain's CDR3 is CASKKGGTGLGETQYF. As DNA, the CDR3 is TGTGCCAGCAAAAAAGGCGGGACAGGGTTGGGAGAGACCCAGTACTTC. The chain has TRBV28 and TRBJ2-5; TRBD1 matches at 9 bases. Germline V gives CDR1 MDHEN, CDR2 SYDVKM. CDR3 length equals 16 residues. After removal of 7 bases from V and 4 bases from J, the junction contained 13 bases not matched to a gene. The full variable domain, in which reference TRBV28 and TRBJ2-5 provide the parts outside the CDR3, is DVKVTQSSRYLVKRTGEKVFLECVQDMDHENMFWYRQDPGLGLRLIYFSYDVKMKEKGDIPEGYSVSREKKERFSLILESASTNQTSMYLCASKKGGTGLGETQYFGPGTRLLVL.

This clonotype was counted only a few times. A read error is possible here, since a much larger clone lies one base away. The gene calls are TRBV7-9 and TRBJ2-2, with D hard to call. Germline lookup yields CDR1 SEHNR and CDR2 FQNEAQ (reference sequence). CDR3 size: 14 residues. Trimming stripped 1 base from V and 7 bases from J, with 10 bases between. CDR3 sequence reads: CASSLDSAYGELFF. The CDR3 nucleotides read TGTGCCAGCAGCTTAGATTCTGCTTACGGGGAGCTGTTTTTT.

This clonotype was seen at least ten times. This chain connects TRBV11-2 to TRBJ1-6; D is undetermined. From germline, CDR1 is SGHAT and CDR2 FQNNGV. The CDR3 has 12 amino acids. The V end lost 5 bases, the J end lost 9 bases, and 8 bases lay between the germline ends. The CDR3 DNA follows: TGTGCCAGCAGCAGAGATGGTTCACCCCTCCACTTT. This codes for CASSRDGSPLHF.

This clonotype came up many times. The chain is built from TRBV5-1 and TRBJ2-2; 7 bases line up with TRBD1. Germline loops: CDR1 SGHRS, CDR2 YFSETQ. The CDR3 covers 15 residues. V was pared by 2 bases and J by 3 bases, with 4 bases of the junction left unmatched. The CDR3 reads CASSFGRGYTGELFF. The CDR3 coding sequence is TGCGCCAGCAGCTTTGGCAGGGGGTACACCGGGGAGCTGTTTTTT.